This T cell receptor beta chain was sequenced in a study of blood T cell repertoires in COVID-19. Original data processing: Reference gene primer amplification gave estimated nucleated cell counts. Assay used: immunoSEQ multiplex PCR; TCRdb lists only in-frame clones, some missing. D and trimming were read from the DNA, whereas the V and J calls and clone size are those reported in that table. The sample yields fewer than 130,000 clones, 88% seen once. This receptor was obtained from a woman aged 45-65 years with acute or convalescent COVID-19. Material: peripheral blood.

The CDR3 spells CASSLGTGGFYGYTF. In DNA, the CDR3 is TGTGCCAGCAGTTTGGGGACAGGGGGCTTCTATGGCTACACCTTC. The V gene is TRBV28, the J gene TRBJ1-2; 12 bases are a match to TRBD1. There are 15 residues in the CDR3. J was trimmed by 4 bases and V by 3 bases; bases with no gene match: 3. From germline, CDR1 is MDHEN and CDR2 SYDVKM.